The clone carrying this T cell receptor (beta chain) was seen repeatedly, ten times or more. Authors' methods: Amplification of reference gene primers provided the estimated nucleated cell counts. The protocol was immunoSEQ multiplex PCR, while the TCRdb copy is restricted to in-frame clones and leaves out a portion. Clonal size and the V and J genes are those of that table, whereas D and trimming came from the DNA. The sample lists about 220,000 clones, roughly 80% occurring once. The data were obtained in a study of blood T cell repertoires in COVID-19. Overall study: Samples representing acute and convalescent COVID-19 were sourced from the United States, Italy and Spain. Nucleic acid was either cDNA or gDNA, and it came from T cells, B-cell-depleted T cells, or PBMCs.

This receptor was obtained from a woman in her 30s who had recovered from COVID-19. Material: peripheral blood.

The CDR3 DNA follows: TGTGCCATCAGTGACTCCGGACTAGCGGGGTTCAATGAGCAGTTCTTC. It encodes CAISDSGLAGFNEQFF. The V gene is TRBV10-3, the J gene TRBJ2-1, with 12 bases matching TRBD2. The germline V gene encodes CDR1 ENHRY and CDR2 SYGVKD. V lost 3 bases to trimming and J lost 6 bases; unmatched junction nucleotides: 6. The CDR3 sequence is 16 residues long.